This T cell receptor beta chain was obtained from a study of blood T cell repertoires in COVID-19 (dated by TCRdb to the early 2020s). The study in broad terms: Samples covering the acute and convalescent phases of COVID-19 were provided by collaborators in the United States, Italy and Spain. The material from the prospective study consisted of cDNA or gDNA derived from T cells, B-cell-depleted T cells, or PBMCs. The dataset comprised deeply sampled blood TCRbeta repertoires from subjects exposed to, actively infected with, or recovered from COVID-19. A freely available public database, intended as a resource for researchers studying the immune response to SARS-CoV-2, is where the repertoires were released. The samples were drawn from the first 160 participants of the ongoing ImmuneRACE study and from 950 to 1,500 subjects provided by 6 global collaborators. Sample metadata almost always included a de-identified subject ID, COVID-19 status, age in years and sex. Where available, HLA class I and class II types were obtained from metadata supplied by the sample provider rather than from assay-based typing.

The junction carries 6 bases between V and J, which are trimmed by 4 bases and 6 bases respectively. The CDR1 and CDR2 encoded by the germline V gene (reference sequence) are LNHDA and SQIVND. The cysteine opens and the phenylalanine closes a CDR3 of 12 amino acids. CDR3 DNA only is kept here, 36 bases in frame from base 1. The research as a whole found: The amount of clinical and demographic metadata varied by source and participant and was provided uncurated.

Another Seattle source contributed samples from volunteer blood donors who had recovered from COVID-19. Collaborating institutions collected whole blood in K2EDTA tubes following their own protocols. For TCRbeta analysis, collaborators shipped samples as frozen whole blood, isolated PBMCs, or DNA extracted from either of those sample types. TCRbeta CDR3 regions were amplified from genomic DNA using the immunoSEQ Assay, a bias-controlled multiplex PCR. For the original study's pipeline: The number of nucleated cells in each sample was estimated from the amplification of reference gene primers within the assay. To quantify the absolute abundance of each unique TCRbeta CDR3 rearrangement, sequence reads were collapsed and filtered. For each sample, productive Simpson clonality was calculated as the square root of Simpson's diversity index across productive rearrangements. TCRdb took over this immuneACCESS table, retaining in-frame rearrangements with V and J assigned. Such tables are incomplete; in checked studies, under half of the missing clones stem from an unresolved V gene, and the remainder is unexplained. The V and J calls and the clone size are those of that table, but D and trimming were determined from the DNA. The sample has 250,000 or so clones on record, about 91% of them singletons. Less than 5% of the sample goes to the ten largest clones.

To note about this clone: No antigen is known for it. The input lacks base qualities; no much larger clone sits a single base away.

Rearrangement joined TRBV19 to TRBJ2-2; the D gene is not confidently resolved. Specimen: peripheral blood. This TCR was sampled from a middle-aged woman who had recovered from COVID-19. The CDR3 amino acid sequence is: CASSRRAGELFF. The sequence in DNA is TGTGCCAGTAGTAGGAGAGCCGGGGAGCTGTTTTTT.